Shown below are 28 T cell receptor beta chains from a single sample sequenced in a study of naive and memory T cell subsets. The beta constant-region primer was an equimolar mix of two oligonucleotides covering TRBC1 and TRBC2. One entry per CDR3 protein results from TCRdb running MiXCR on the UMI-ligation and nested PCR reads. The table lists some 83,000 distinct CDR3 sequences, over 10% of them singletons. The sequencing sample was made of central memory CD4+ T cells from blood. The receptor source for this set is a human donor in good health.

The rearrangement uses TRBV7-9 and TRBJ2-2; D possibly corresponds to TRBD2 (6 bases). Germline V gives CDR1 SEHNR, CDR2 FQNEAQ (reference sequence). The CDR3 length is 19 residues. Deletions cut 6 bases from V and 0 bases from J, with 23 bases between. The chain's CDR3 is CASRCWGVRTCANTGELFF. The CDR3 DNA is TGTGCCAGCAGATGCTGGGGGGTGAGGACATGCGCGAACACCGGGGAGCTGTTTTTT.

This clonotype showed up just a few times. CDR3 DNA sequence: TGCAGTGCTAGGGTCGGCCAGATTAGCACAGATACGCAGTATTTT. This encodes CSARVGQISTDTQYF. The chain combines TRBV20-1 with TRBJ2-3; no reliable D call. Germline V gene sequence: CDR1 DFQATT, CDR2 SNEGSKA (reference sequence). The V end lost 3 bases, the J end lost 0 bases, and 13 bases lay between the germline ends. The CDR3 runs to 15 residues.

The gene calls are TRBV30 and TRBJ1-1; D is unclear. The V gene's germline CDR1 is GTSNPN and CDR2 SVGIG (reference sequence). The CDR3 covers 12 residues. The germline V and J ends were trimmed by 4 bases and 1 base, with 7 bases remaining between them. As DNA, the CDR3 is TGTGCCTGGAAAAGTAGGAACACTGAAGCTTTCTTT. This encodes CAWKSRNTEAFF.

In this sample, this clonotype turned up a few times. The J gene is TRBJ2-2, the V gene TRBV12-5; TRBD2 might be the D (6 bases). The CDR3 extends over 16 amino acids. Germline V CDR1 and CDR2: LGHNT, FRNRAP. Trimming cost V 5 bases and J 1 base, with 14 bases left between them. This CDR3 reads CASGTLASRNTGELFF. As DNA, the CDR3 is TGTGCTAGTGGTACCCTAGCGAGCCGGAACACCGGGGAGCTGTTTTTT.

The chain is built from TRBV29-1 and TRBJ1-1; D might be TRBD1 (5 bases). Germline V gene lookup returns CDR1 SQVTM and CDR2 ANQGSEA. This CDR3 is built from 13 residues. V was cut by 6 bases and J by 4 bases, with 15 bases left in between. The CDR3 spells CSVVGAGGTEAFF. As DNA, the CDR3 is TGCAGCGTCGTAGGGGCCGGGGGCACTGAAGCTTTCTTT.

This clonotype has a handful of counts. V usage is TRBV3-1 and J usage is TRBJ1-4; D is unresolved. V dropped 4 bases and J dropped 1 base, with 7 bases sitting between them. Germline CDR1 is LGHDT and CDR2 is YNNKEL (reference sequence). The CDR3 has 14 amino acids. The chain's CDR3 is CASSLQGTNEKLFF. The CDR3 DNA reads TGTGCCAGCAGCCTGCAAGGAACTAATGAAAAACTGTTTTTT. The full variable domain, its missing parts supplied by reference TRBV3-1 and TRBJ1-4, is DTAVSQTPKYLVTQMGNDKSIKCEQNLGHDTMYWYKQDSKKFLKIMFSYNNKELIINETVPNRFSPKSPDKAHLNLHINSLELGDSAVYFCASSLQGTNEKLFFGSGTQLSVL.

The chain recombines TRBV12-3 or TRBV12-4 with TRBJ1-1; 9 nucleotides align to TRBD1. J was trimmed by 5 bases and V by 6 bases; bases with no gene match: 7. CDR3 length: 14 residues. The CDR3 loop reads CASRGGQGLTEAFF. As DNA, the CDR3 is TGTGCCAGCAGGGGGGGACAGGGATTAACTGAAGCTTTCTTT.

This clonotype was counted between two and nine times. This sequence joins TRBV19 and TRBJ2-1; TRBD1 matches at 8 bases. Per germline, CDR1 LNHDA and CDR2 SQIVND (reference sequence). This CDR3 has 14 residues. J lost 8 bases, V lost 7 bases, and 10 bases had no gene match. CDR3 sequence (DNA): TGTGCCAGTACCCCCGAACAGGGGGGCTATGAGCAGTTCTTC. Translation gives CASTPEQGGYEQFF.

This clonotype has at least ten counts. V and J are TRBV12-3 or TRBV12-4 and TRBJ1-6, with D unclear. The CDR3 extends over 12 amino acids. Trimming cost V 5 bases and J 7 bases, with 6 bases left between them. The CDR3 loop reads CASSKANSPLHF. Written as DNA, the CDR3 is TGTGCCAGCAGTAAGGCGAATTCACCCCTCCACTTT.

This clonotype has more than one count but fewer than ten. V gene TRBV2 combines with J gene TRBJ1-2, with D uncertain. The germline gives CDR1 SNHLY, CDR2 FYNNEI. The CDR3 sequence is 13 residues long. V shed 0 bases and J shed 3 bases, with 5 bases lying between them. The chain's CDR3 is CASSEAWDYGYTF. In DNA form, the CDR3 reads TGTGCCAGCAGTGAAGCGTGGGACTATGGCTACACCTTC.

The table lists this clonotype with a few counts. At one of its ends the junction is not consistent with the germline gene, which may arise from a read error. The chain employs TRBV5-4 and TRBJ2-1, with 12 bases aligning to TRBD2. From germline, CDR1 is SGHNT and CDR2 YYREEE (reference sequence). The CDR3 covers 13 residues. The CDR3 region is CASSLGTSGIRRF. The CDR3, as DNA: TGTGCCAGCAGCTTGGGGACTAGCGGGATAAGAAGATTC.

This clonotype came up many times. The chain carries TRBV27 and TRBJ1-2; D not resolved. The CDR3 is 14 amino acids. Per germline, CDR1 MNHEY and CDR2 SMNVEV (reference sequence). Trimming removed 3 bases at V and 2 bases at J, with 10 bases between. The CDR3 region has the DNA TGTGCCAGCAGTTTGAAGGGAGGCAACTATGGCTACACCTTC. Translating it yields CASSLKGGNYGYTF.

As DNA, the CDR3 is TGTGCCAGCAGTTACTCCAATTCTGAGCAGTTCTTC. Protein sequence: CASSYSNSEQFF. The genes are TRBV6-6 and TRBJ2-1; D gene uncertain. This CDR3 is 12 amino acids long. V lost 0 bases, J lost 9 bases, and 6 bases lay in between. Germline V lookup: CDR1 MNHNY, CDR2 SVGAGI (reference sequence).

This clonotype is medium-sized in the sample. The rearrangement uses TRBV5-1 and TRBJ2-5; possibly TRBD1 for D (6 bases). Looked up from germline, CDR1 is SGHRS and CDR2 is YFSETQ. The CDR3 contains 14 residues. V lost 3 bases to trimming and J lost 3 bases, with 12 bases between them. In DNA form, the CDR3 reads TGCGCCAGCAGCTCGACGAGGGGGAAAGAGACCCAGTACTTC. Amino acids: CASSSTRGKETQYF. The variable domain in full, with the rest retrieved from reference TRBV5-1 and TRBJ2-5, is KAGVTQTPRYLIKTRGQQVTLSCSPISGHRSVSWYQQTPGQGLQFLFEYFSETQRNKGNFPGRFSGRQFSNSRSEMNVSTLELGDSALYLCASSSTRGKETQYFGPGTRLLVL.

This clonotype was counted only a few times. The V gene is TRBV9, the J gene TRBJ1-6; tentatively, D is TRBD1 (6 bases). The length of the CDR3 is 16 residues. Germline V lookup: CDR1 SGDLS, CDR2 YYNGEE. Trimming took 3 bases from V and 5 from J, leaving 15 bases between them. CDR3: CASSEHRELDNSPLHF. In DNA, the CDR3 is TGTGCCAGCAGCGAACACAGGGAGTTGGATAATTCACCCCTCCACTTT.

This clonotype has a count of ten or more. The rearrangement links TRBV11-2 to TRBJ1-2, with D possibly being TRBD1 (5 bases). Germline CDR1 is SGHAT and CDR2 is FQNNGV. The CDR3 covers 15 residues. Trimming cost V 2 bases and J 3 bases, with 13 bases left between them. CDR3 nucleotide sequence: TGTGCCAGCAGCTTAAGTCGCAGGGAGGACTATGGCTACACCTTC. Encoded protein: CASSLSRREDYGYTF.

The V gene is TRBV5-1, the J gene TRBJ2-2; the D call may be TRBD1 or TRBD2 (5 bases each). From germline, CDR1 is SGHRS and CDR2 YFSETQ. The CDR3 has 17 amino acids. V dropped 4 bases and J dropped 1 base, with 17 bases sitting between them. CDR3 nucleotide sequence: TGCGCCAGCAGCCCCCGTGGGGGTTCGCTGAACACCGGGGAGCTGTTTTTT. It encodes CASSPRGGSLNTGELFF.

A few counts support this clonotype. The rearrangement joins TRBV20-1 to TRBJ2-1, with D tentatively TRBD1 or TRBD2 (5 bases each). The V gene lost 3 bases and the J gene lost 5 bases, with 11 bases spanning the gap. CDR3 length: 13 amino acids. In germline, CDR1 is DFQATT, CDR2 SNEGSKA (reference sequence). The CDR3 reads CSARGERNNEQFF. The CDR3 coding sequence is TGCAGTGCTAGGGGGGAGAGAAACAATGAGCAGTTCTTC.

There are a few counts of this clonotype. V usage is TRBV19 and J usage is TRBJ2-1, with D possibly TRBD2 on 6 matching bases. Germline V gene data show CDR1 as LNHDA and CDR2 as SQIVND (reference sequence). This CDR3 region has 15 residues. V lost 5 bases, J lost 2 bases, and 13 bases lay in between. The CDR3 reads CASSGGTPAYNEQFF. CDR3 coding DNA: TGTGCCAGTAGTGGCGGGACTCCTGCCTACAATGAGCAGTTCTTC.

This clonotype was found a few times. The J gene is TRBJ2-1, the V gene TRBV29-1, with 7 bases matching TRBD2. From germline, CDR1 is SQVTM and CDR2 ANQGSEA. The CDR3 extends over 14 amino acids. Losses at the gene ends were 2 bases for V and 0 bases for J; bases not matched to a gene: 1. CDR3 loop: CSVEREDSYNEQFF. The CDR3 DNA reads TGCAGCGTTGAACGGGAGGACTCCTACAATGAGCAGTTCTTC.

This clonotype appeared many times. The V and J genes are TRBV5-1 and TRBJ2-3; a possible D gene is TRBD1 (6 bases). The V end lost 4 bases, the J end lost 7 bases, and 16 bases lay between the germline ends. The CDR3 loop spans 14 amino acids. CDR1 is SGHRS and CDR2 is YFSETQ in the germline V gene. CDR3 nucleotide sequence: TGCGCCAGCAGCATCGTCAGGGGCGACCATACGCAGTATTTT. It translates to CASSIVRGDHTQYF.

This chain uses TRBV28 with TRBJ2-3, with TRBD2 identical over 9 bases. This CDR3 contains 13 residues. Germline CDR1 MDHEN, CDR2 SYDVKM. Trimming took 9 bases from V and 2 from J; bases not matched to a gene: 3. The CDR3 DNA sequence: TGTGCCAGTAGCGGGAGCCCCACAGATACGCAGTATTTT. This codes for CASSGSPTDTQYF.

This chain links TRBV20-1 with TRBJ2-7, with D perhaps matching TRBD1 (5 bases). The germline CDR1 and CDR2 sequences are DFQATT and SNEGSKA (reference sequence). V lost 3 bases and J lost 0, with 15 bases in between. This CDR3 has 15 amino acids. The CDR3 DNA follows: TGCAGTGCTAGGGGGCGGCAGCCGAGCTCCTACGAGCAGTACTTC. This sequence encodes CSARGRQPSSYEQYF.

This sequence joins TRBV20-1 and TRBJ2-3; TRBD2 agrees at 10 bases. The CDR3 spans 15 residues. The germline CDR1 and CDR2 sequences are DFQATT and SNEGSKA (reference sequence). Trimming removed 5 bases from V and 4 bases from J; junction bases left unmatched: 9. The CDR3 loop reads CSAVSSGSGADTQYF. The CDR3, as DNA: TGCAGTGCTGTTTCTAGCGGGAGCGGTGCAGATACGCAGTATTTT.

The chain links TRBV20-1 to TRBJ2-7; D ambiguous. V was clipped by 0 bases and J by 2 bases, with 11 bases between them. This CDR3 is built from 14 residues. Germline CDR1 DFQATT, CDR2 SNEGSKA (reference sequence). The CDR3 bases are TGCAGTGCTAGAGATCGAGTCAACACCTACGAGCAGTACTTC. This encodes CSARDRVNTYEQYF.

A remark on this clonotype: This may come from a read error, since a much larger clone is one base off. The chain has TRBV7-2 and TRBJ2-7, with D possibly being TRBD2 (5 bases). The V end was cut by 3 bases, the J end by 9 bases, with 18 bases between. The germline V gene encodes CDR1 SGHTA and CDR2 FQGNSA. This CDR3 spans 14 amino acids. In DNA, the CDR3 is TGTGCCAGCAGCTTCGAGGCCCGGGGTCGGGGGCAGTACTTC. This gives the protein CASSFEARGRGQYF.

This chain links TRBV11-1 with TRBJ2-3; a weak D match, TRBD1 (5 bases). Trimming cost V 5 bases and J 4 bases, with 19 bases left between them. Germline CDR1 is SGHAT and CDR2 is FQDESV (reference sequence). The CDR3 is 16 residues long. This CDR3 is CASSPQGRREADTQYF. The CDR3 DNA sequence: TGTGCCAGCAGCCCGCAGGGAAGAAGAGAGGCAGATACGCAGTATTTT.

CDR3 nucleotides: TGTGCCAGCAGCCAAAGGGCACAAAGTTACGAGCAGTACTTC. It encodes CASSQRAQSYEQYF. The gene calls are TRBV3-1 and TRBJ2-7; D unclear. The CDR3 is 14 residues long. V was trimmed by 2 bases and J by 4 bases, leaving 12 bases between them. From germline, CDR1 is LGHDT and CDR2 YNNKEL (reference sequence).